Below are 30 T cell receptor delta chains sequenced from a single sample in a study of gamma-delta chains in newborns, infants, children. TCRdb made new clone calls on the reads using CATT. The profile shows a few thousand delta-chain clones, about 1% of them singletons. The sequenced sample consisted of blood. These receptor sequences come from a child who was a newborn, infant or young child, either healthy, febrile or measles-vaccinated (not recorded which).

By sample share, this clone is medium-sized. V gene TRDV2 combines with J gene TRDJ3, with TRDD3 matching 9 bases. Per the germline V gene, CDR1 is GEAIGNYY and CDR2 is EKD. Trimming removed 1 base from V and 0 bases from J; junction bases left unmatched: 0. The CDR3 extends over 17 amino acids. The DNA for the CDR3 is TGTGCCTGTGACACTGGGGGATACTCCTGGGACACCCGACAGATGTTTTTC. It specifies CACDTGGYSWDTRQMFF.

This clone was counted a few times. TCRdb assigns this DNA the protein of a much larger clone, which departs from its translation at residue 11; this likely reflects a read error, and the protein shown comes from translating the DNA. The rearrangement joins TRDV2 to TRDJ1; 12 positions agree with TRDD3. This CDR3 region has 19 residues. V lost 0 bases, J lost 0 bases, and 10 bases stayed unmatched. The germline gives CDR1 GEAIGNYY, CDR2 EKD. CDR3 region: CACDTKYWGIHRYTDKLIF. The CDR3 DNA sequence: TGTGCCTGTGACACCAAGTACTGGGGGATACACCGGTACACCGATAAACTCATCTTT.

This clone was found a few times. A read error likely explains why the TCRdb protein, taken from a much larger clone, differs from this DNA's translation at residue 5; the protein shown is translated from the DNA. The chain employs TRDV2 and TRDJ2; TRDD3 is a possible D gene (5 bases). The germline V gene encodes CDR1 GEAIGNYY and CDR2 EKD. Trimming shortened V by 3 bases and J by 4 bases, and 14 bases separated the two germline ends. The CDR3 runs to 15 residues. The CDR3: CACDPVGDRTAQLFF. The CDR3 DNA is TGTGCCTGTGACCCGGTAGGGGACCGGACAGCACAACTCTTCTTT.

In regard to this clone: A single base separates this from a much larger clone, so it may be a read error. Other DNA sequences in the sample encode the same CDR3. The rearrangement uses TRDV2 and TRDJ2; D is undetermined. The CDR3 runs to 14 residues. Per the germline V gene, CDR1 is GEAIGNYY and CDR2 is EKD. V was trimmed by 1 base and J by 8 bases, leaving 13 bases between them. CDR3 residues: CACDTGLATAQLFF. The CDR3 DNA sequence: TGTGCCTGTGACACAGGGTTAGCGACGGCACAACTCTTCTTT.

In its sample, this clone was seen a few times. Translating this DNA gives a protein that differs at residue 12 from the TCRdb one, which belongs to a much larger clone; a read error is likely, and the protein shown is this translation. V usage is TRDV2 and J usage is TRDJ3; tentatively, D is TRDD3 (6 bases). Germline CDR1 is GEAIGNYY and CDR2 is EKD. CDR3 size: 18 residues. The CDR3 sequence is CACDFVLVGSWGTRQMFF. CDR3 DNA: TGTGCCTGTGACTTTGTACTCGTCGGCTCCTGGGGCACCCGACAGATGTTTTTC.

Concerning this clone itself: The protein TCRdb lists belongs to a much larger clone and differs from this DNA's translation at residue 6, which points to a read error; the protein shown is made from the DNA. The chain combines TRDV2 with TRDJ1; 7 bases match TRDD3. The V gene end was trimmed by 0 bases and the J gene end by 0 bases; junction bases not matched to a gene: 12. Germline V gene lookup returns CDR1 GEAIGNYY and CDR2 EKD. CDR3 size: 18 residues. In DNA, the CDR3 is TGTGCCTGTGACACCGCGGGGATAGGGCACTCACACACCGATAAACTCATCTTT. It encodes CACDTAGIGHSHTDKLIF.

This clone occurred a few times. CDR3 protein: CACDTWGYSWDTRQMFF. CDR3 in DNA: TGTGCCTGTGACACCTGGGGATACTCCTGGGACACCCGACAGATGTTTTTC. This chain connects TRDV2 to TRDJ3, with 7 bases identical to TRDD3. The germline CDR1 and CDR2 sequences are GEAIGNYY and EKD. Trimming removed 0 bases from V and 0 bases from J; junction bases left unmatched: 1. The CDR3 is made up of 17 amino acids.

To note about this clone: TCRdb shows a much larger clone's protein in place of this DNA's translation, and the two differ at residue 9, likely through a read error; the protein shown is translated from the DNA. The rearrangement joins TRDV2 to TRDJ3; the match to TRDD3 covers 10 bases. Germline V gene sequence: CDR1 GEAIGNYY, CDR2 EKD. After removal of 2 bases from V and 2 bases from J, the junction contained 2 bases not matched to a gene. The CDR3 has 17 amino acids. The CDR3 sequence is CACDNWGMPWDTRQMFF. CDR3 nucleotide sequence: TGTGCCTGTGACAACTGGGGGATGCCCTGGGACACCCGACAGATGTTTTTC.

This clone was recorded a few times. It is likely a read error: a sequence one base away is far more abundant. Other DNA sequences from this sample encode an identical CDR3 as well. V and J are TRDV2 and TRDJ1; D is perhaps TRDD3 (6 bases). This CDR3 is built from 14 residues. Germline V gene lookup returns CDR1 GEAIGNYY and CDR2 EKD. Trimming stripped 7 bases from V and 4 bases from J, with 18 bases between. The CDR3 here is CACDFWGPGDKLIF. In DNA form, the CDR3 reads TGTGCCTGCGACTTTTGGGGGCCAGGCGATAAACTCATCTTT.

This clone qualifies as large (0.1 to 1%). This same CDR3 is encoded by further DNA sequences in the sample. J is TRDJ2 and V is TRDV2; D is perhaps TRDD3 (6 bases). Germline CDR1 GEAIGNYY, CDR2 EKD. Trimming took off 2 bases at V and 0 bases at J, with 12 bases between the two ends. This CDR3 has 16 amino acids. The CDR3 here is CACDRGFGALTAQLFF. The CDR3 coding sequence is TGTGCCTGTGACAGGGGATTCGGAGCTTTGACAGCACAACTCTTCTTT.

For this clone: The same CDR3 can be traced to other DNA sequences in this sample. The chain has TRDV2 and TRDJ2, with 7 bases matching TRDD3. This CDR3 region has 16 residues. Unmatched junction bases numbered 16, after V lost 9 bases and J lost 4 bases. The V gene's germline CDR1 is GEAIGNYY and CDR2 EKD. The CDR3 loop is CATRGRGGIPTAQLFF. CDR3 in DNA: TGTGCCACACGGGGACGGGGGGGGATCCCGACAGCACAACTCTTCTTT.

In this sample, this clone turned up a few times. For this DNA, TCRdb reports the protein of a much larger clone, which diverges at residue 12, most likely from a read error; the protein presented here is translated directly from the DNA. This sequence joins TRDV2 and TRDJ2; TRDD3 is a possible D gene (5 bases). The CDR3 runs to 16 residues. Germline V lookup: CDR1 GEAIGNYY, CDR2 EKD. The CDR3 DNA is TGTGCCTGTGACACTCGGGGGCCAGCTTTGACAGTACAACTCTTCTTT. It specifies CACDTRGPALTVQLFF.

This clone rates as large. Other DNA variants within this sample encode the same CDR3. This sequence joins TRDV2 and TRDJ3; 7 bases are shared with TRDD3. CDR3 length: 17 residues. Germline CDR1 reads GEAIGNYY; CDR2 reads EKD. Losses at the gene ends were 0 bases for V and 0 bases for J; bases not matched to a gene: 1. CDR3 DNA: TGTGCCTGTGACACCTGGGGGACCTCCTGGGACACCCGACAGATGTTTTTC. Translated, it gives CACDTWGTSWDTRQMFF.

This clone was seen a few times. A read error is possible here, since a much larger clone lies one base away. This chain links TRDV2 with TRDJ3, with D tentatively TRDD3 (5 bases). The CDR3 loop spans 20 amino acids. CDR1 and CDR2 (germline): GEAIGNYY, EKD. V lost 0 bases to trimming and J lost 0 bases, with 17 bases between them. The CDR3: CACDTVSGTAGSWDTRQMFF. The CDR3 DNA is TGTGCCTGTGACACCGTTTCGGGGACTGCTGGCTCCTGGGACACCCGACAGATGTTTTTC.

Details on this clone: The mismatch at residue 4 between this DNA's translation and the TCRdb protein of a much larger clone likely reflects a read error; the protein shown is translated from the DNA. CDR3 nucleotides: TGTGCTCTTGAGAACGACATACTGGGGGATATTTCCGATAAACTCATCTTT. Translation: CALENDILGDISDKLIF. The gene calls are TRDV1 and TRDJ1; TRDD3 agrees at 11 bases. The CDR3 has 17 amino acids. V dropped 7 bases and J dropped 3; count of bases not matched to a gene: 13. The germline CDR1 and CDR2 sequences are TSWWSYY and QGS.

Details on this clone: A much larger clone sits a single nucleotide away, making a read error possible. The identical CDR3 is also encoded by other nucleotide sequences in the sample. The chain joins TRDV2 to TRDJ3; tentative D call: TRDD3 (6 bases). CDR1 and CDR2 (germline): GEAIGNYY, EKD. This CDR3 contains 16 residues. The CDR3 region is CACDTWDTWDTRQMFF. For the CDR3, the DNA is TGCGCCTGTGACACCTGGGATACCTGGGACACCCGACAGATGTTTTTC.

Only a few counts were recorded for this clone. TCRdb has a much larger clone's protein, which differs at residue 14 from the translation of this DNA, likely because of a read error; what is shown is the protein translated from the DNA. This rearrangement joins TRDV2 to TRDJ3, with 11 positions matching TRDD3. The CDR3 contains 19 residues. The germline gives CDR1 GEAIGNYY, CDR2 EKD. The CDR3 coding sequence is TGTGCCTGTGACACCGTACTGGGGGATAGCTCCTGGGACGCCCGACAGATGTTTTTC. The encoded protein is CACDTVLGDSSWDARQMFF.

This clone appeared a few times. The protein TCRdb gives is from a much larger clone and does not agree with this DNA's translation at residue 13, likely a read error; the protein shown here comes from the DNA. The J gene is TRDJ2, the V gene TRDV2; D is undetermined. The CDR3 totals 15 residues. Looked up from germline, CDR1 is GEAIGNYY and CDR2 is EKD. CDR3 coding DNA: TGTGCCTGTGACAGGTTAAGGGAATCGACAGCACAATTCTTCTTT. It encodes CACDRLRESTAQFFF.

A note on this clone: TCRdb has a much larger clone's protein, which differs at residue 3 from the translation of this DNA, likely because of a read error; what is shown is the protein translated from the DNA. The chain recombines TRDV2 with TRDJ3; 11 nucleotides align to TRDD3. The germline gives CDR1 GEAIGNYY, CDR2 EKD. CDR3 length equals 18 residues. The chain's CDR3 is CARDVLGDSSWDTRQMFF. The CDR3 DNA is TGTGCCCGTGACGTACTGGGGGATAGCTCCTGGGACACCCGACAGATGTTTTTC.

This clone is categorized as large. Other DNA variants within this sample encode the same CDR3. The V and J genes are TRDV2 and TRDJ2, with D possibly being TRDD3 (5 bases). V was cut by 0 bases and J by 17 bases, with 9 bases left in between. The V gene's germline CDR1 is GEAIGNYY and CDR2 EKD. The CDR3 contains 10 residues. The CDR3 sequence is CACDTGGAFF. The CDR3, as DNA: TGTGCCTGTGACACCGGGGGGGCGTTCTTT.

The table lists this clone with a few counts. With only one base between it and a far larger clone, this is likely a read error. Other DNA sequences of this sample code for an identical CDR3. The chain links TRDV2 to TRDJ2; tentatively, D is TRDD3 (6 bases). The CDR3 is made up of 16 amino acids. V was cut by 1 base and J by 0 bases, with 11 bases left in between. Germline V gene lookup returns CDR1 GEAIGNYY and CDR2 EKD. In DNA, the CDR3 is TGTGCCTGTGACACGGTAGGGGATGCTTTGACAGCACAACTCTTCTTT. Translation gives CACDTVGDALTAQLFF.

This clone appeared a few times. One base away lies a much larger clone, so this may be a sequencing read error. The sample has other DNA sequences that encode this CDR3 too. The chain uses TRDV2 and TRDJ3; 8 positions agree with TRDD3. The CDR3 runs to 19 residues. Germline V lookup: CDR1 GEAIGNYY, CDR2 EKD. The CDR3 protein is CACDTVWGTRTWDTRQMFF. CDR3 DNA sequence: TGCGCCTGTGACACGGTCTGGGGGACGCGGACCTGGGACACCCGACAGATGTTTTTC.

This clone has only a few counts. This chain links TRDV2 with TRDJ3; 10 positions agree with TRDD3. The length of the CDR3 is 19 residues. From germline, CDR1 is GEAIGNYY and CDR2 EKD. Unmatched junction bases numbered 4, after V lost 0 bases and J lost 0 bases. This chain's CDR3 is CACDTGGIRPSWDTRQMFF. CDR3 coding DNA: TGTGCCTGTGACACCGGGGGGATACGTCCCTCCTGGGACACCCGACAGATGTTTTTC.

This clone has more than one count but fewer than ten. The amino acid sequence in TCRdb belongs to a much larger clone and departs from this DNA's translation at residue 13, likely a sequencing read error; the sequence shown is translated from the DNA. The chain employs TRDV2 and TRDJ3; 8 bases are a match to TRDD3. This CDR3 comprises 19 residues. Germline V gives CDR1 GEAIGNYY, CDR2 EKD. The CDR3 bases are TGTGCCTGTGACACCTACTGGGGGTCAAGCTCCTGGGGCACCCGACAGATGTTTTTC. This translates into CACDTYWGSSSWGTRQMFF.

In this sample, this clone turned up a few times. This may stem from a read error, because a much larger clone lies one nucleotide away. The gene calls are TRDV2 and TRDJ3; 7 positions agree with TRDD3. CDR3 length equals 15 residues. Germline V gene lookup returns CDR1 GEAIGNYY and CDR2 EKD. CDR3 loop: CARDWGSWDTRQMFF. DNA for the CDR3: TGTGCCCGTGACTGGGGCTCCTGGGACACCCGACAGATGTTTTTC.

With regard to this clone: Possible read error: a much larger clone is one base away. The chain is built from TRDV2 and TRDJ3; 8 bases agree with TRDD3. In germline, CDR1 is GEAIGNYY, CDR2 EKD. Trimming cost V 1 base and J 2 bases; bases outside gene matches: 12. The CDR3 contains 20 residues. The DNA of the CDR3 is TGTGCCTGTGACACGGTGCTGGGGGACCGCCTCCCCTGGGACACCCGACAGATGTTTTTC. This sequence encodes CACDTVLGDRLPWDTRQMFF.

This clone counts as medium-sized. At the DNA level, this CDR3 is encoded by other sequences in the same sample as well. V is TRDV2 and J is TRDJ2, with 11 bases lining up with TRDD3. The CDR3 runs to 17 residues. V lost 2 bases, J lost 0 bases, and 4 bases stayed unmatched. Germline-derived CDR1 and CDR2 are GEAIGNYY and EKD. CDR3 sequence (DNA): TGTGCCTGTGACAGCGTACTGGGGGATACTTTGACAGCACAACTCTTCTTT. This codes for CACDSVLGDTLTAQLFF.

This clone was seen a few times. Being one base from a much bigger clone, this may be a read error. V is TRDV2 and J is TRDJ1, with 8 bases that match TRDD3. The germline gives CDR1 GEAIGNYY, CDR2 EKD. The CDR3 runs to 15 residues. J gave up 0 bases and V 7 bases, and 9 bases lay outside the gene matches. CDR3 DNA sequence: TGTGCCTGCCCCGGACTACTGGGGGACACCGATAAACTCATCTTT. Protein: CACPGLLGDTDKLIF.

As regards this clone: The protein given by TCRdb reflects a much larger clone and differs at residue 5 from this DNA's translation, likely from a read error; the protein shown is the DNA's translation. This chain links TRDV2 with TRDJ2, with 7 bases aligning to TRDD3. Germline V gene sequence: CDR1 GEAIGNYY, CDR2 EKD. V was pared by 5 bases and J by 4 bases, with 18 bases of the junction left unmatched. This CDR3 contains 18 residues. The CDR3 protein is CACAIRGRGGIPTAQLFF. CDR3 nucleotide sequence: TGTGCCTGTGCCATACGGGGACGAGGGGGGATCCCGACAGCACAACTCTTCTTT.

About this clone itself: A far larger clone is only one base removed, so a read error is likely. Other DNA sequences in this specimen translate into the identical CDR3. Written as DNA, the CDR3 is TGCGCCTGTGACAGGGTACTGGGGGATACGCGAAGGACAGCACAACTCTTCTTT. Translated: CACDRVLGDTRRTAQLFF. V and J are TRDV2 and TRDJ2; 13 positions agree with TRDD3. The CDR3 sequence is 18 residues long. Germline V CDR1 and CDR2: GEAIGNYY, EKD.